A selection of T cell receptor beta chains follows, all from one sample in a study of blood T cell repertoires in COVID-19. Sequenced by immunoSEQ multiplex PCR; TCRdb stores in-frame clones only, minus some. The sample consists of hundreds of thousands of clones, just under 90% of them appearing once. The sample taken for sequencing was PBMCs or T cells enriched from blood (not recorded which). The receptors here all came from a woman aged 25 to 39 with acute COVID-19. CDR3s include the opening cysteine and the closing phenylalanine or tryptophan. The D gene is left open where the match is weak. The size field is filled for only some rows; it gives once, few, many or a size class.

v_call	d_call	clone_size	j_call	cdr3_nt	cdr3_aa
TRBV3-1/TRBV3-2	-	few	TRBJ1-2	TGTGCCAGCAGCCAAGAGGTTTTCGGTGGCTACACCTTC	CASSQEVFGGYTF
TRBV28	-	once	TRBJ2-7	TGTGCCAGCATGACGACGGGATTCTCCTACGAGCAGTACTTC	CASMTTGFSYEQYF
TRBV28	TRBD1	-	TRBJ1-2	TGTGCCAGCACCGATGACAGGGACTATGGCTACACCTTC	CASTDDRDYGYTF
TRBV6-5	-	-	TRBJ2-7	TGTGCCAGCAGTTACTCCGGGGTGGACGAGCAGTACTTC	CASSYSGVDEQYF
TRBV27	TRBD1	-	TRBJ1-1	TGTGCCAGCAGTCCCGACAGGGGCGGTCGGGCTGAAGCTTTCTTT	CASSPDRGGRAEAFF
TRBV4-3	-	-	TRBJ2-7	TGCGCCAGCAGCCAGGGACAACCTTGGGGTGAGCAGTACTTC	CASSQGQPWGEQYF
TRBV3-1/TRBV3-2	-	-	TRBJ1-3	TGTGCCAGCAGCCAAGATCGGAGCTCTGGAAACACCATATATTTT	CASSQDRSSGNTIYF
TRBV21-1	-	-	TRBJ2-5	TGTGCCAGCAGCGGGACGGGGACTACAAATCCGGAGACCCAGTACTTC	CASSGTGTTNPETQYF
TRBV5-6	TRBD1	-	TRBJ1-2	TGTGCCAGCAGCTCCCGGGACAGACACTATGGCTACACCTTC	CASSSRDRHYGYTF
TRBV5-1	-	once	TRBJ1-2	TGCGCCAGCAGCGCCGACATATACTATGGCTACACCTTC	CASSADIYYGYTF
TRBV6-2/TRBV6-3	-	-	TRBJ1-2	TGTGCCAGCAGTTTACCCCCCTGGTCCGGGAACTATGGCTACACCTTC	CASSLPPWSGNYGYTF
TRBV7-6	-	-	TRBJ1-1	TGTGCCAGCAGCTTAGGAGCGACAGGTCCCACTGAAGCTTTCTTT	CASSLGATGPTEAFF
TRBV5-1	-	-	TRBJ2-5	TGCGCCAGCAGCCAACAATCTGGGCGAGAGACCCAGTACTTC	CASSQQSGRETQYF
TRBV2	-	-	TRBJ1-2	TGTGCCAGCAGTCAGGGGACCTTCTATGGCTACACCTTC	CASSQGTFYGYTF
TRBV7-9	-	-	TRBJ2-7	TGTGCCAGCAGCTTAGTTCAGGGCATCTCCGAGCAGTACTTC	CASSLVQGISEQYF
TRBV11-2	TRBD1	-	TRBJ2-7	TGTGCCAGCAGATCTACAGGGGACCACGAGCAGTACTTC	CASRSTGDHEQYF
TRBV18	TRBD2	few	TRBJ2-7	TGTGCCAGCTCAGGGTCGGCGGGGGGCCAGTACGAGCAGTACTTC	CASSGSAGGQYEQYF
TRBV3-1/TRBV3-2	TRBD2	-	TRBJ2-7	TGTGCCACCCACCCCGGAGGGGCTAGCGGGGGGTTCGCTTCCTACGAGCAGTACTTC	CATHPGGASGGFASYEQYF
TRBV28	-	-	TRBJ1-5	TGTGCCAGCAGTTCCACAGTTCAGCCCCAGCATTTT	CASSSTVQPQHF
TRBV2	-	-	TRBJ1-2	TGTGCCGGAAGCTACAGGGACCTATCTGGCTACACCTTC	CAGSYRDLSGYTF
TRBV5-1	-	-	TRBJ2-7	TGCGCCAGCAGCTTCAGGGGCCCGAGTCTTGACGAGCAGTACTTC	CASSFRGPSLDEQYF
TRBV15	TRBD1	-	TRBJ2-7	TGTGCCACCAGCAGAGTCAGGGGGAGCTCCTACGAGCAGTACTTC	CATSRVRGSSYEQYF
TRBV6-5	-	-	TRBJ1-5	TGTGCCAGCCAGGGCATGGGCAATCAGCCCCAGCATTTT	CASQGMGNQPQHF
TRBV2	-	-	TRBJ2-3	TGTGCCAGCCGCGAAAGCACAGATACGCAGTATTTT	CASRESTDTQYF
TRBV5-1	TRBD2	-	TRBJ2-7	TGCGCCAGCAGCTTGGCTTCCTCCTTTCTAGCGGGGGCCTACGAGCAGTACTTC	CASSLASSFLAGAYEQYF
TRBV7-6	-	-	TRBJ1-5	TGTGCCAGCAGCGTAGGATCGGGACATTATAGCAATCAGCCCCAGCATTTT	CASSVGSGHYSNQPQHF
TRBV5-6	-	-	TRBJ2-7	TGTGCCAGCAGCTTCCTCATCGCAGCCGTCGGGTCCTACGAGCAGTACTTC	CASSFLIAAVGSYEQYF
TRBV7-6	TRBD1	-	TRBJ2-3	TGTGCCAGCAGCTTGGACAGGGATACGCAGTATTTT	CASSLDRDTQYF
TRBV5-8	-	-	TRBJ1-5	TGTGCCAGCAGCTCTACCCTGCCCCAGCCCCAGCATTTT	CASSSTLPQPQHF
TRBV29-1	TRBD1	-	TRBJ2-7	TGCAGCGTTGACGGACAGGGGGCCTACGAGCAGTACTTC	CSVDGQGAYEQYF
TRBV6-5	-	once	TRBJ1-2	TGTGCCAGCAGTTACTCGATGCCGGGTGAGGGCTACACCTTC	CASSYSMPGEGYTF
TRBV4-2	TRBD2	-	TRBJ2-1	TGTGCCAGCAGCCAGGACCTAGCGGGGGGGGCTTACAATGAGCAGTTCTTC	CASSQDLAGGAYNEQFF
TRBV6-5	TRBD2	few	TRBJ2-3	TGTGCCAGCAGTTACCCCTCACGGGGAGGGGTAGATACGCAGTATTTT	CASSYPSRGGVDTQYF
TRBV19	-	-	TRBJ1-4	TGTGCCAGTAGTATAGGAACAGACCGAGGGAAACTGTTTTTT	CASSIGTDRGKLFF
TRBV7-2	-	-	TRBJ2-3	TGTGCCAGCAGCTTAGAATCGGGAGATACGCAGTATTTT	CASSLESGDTQYF
TRBV24-1	TRBD1	-	TRBJ1-5	TGTGCCACCAGTGATAGCCCCCTACAGGGGTCTAACAATCAGCCCCAGCATTTT	CATSDSPLQGSNNQPQHF
TRBV7-9	TRBD2	-	TRBJ2-7	TGTGCCAGCAGCTTTGCCGGGACTAGCGGGGGGGCGACCTACGAGCAGTACTTC	CASSFAGTSGGATYEQYF
TRBV9	-	-	TRBJ1-4	TGTGCCAGCAGCGCCGATCAGTCAACTAATGAAAAACTGTTTTTT	CASSADQSTNEKLFF
TRBV2	-	-	TRBJ2-1	TGTGCCGGTAAAGGGATCAGGGGCTCCTACAATGAGCAGTTCTTC	CAGKGIRGSYNEQFF
TRBV7-9	-	few	TRBJ2-7	TGTGCCAGCAGCCCCCCCACAGGGCGATACGAGCAGTACTTC	CASSPPTGRYEQYF
TRBV19	TRBD2	-	TRBJ2-2	TGTGCCAGTAGTCCCCCTAGCGGGGAGAACACCGGGGAGCTGTTTTTT	CASSPPSGENTGELFF
TRBV5-4	TRBD1	-	TRBJ1-4	TGTGCCAGCAGCGCCGAGACAGGGTTTGGTGAAAAACTGTTTTTT	CASSAETGFGEKLFF
TRBV6-2/TRBV6-3	-	-	TRBJ1-2	TGTGCCAGCAGTTACTCGAACTTCAACTATGGCTACACCTTC	CASSYSNFNYGYTF
TRBV10-3	-	-	TRBJ2-5	TGTGCCATCAGTGAGTCAAGGGGAGAGACCCAGTACTTC	CAISESRGETQYF
TRBV30	TRBD1	-	TRBJ1-2	TGTGCCTGGAGTCCTACTCCGGGACAGGGGGTTTATGGCTACACCTTC	CAWSPTPGQGVYGYTF
TRBV6-2/TRBV6-3	TRBD2	-	TRBJ2-3	TGTGCCAGCAGTAACGGGTTAGCGGGGGGCCTTAGCACAGATACGCAGTATTTT	CASSNGLAGGLSTDTQYF
TRBV5-1	-	once	TRBJ2-3	TGCGCCAGCTCCCTTCAGGCCACCAGCGGAGATACGCAGTATTTT	CASSLQATSGDTQYF
TRBV28	TRBD2	-	TRBJ2-1	TGTGCCAGCAGTCACACCACTAGCGGGGTGCCCAATGAGCAGTTCTTC	CASSHTTSGVPNEQFF
TRBV5-6	TRBD1	-	TRBJ1-5	TGTGCCAGCAGCCGGGGACAGGTGATCAATCAGCCCCAGCATTTT	CASSRGQVINQPQHF
TRBV5-5	-	-	TRBJ1-6	TGTGCCAGCAGCGCCATACAGGGAAACTCCTATAATTCACCCCTCCACTTT	CASSAIQGNSYNSPLHF
TRBV7-2	TRBD2	-	TRBJ2-7	TGTGCCAGCAGCTTAGTATTCGCCGGGACTAGCGTATTGGACGAGCAGTACTTC	CASSLVFAGTSVLDEQYF
TRBV29-1	TRBD1	-	TRBJ2-7	TGCAGCGCTAGGGACAGCTCCTACGAGCAGTACTTC	CSARDSSYEQYF
TRBV28	-	-	TRBJ1-1	TGTGCCAGCAGTTCCAGGGGTATGGTCACTGAAGCTTTCTTT	CASSSRGMVTEAFF